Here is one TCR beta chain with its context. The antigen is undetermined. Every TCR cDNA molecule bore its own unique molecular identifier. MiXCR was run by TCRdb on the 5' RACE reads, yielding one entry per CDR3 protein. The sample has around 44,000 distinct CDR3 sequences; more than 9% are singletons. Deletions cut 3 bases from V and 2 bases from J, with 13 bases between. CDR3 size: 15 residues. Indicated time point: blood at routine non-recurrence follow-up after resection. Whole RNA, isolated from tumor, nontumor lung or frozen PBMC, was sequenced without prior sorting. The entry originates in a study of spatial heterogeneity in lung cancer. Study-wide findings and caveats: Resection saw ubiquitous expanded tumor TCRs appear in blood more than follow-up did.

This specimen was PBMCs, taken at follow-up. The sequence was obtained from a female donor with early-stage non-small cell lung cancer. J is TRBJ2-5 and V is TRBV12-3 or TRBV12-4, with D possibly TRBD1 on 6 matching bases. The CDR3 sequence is CASSFRGSLQETQYF. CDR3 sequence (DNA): TGTGCCAGCAGTTTTAGGGGGTCTCTTCAAGAGACCCAGTACTTC.